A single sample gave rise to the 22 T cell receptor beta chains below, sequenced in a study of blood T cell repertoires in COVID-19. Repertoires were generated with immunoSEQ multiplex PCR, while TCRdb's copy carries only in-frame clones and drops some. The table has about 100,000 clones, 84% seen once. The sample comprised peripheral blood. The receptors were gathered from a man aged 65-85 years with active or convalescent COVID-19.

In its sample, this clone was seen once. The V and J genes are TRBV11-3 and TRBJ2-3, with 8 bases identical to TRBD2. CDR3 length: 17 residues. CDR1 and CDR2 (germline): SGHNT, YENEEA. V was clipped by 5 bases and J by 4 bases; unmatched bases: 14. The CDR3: CASSPGTSGVLPDTQYF. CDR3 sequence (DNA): TGTGCCAGCAGCCCTGGGACTAGTGGGGTATTGCCAGATACGCAGTATTTT.

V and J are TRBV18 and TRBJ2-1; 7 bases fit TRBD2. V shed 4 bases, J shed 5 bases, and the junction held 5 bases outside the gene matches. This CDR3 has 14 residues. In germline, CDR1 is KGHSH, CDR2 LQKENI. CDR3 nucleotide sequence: TGTGCCAGCTCACTGGTGGCGGGGGACAATGAGCAGTTCTTC. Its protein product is CASSLVAGDNEQFF.

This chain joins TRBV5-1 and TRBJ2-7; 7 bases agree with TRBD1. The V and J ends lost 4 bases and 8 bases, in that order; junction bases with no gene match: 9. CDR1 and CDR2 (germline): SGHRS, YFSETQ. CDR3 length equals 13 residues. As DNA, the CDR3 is TGCGCCAGCAGCAGAGACAGGGATCTCAAGCAGTACTTC. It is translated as CASSRDRDLKQYF.

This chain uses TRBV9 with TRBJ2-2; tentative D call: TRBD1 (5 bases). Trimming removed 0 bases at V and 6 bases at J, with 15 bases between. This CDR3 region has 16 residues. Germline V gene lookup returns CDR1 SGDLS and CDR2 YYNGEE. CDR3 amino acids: CASSVGGRDSAGELFF. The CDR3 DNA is TGTGCCAGCAGCGTAGGCGGCAGGGATTCGGCCGGGGAGCTGTTTTTT.

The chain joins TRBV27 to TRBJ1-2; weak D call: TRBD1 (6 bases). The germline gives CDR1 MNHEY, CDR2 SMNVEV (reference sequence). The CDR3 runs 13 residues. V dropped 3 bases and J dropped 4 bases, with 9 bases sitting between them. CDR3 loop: CASSFQGPYGYTF. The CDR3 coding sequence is TGTGCCAGCAGTTTTCAGGGGCCCTATGGCTACACCTTC.

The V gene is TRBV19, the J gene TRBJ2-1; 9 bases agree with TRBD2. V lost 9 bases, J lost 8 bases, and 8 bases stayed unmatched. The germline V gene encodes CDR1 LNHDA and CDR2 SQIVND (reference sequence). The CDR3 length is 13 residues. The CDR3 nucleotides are TGTGCCAGCTGGGCGGGGGGGCCCGATGAGCAGTTCTTC. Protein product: CASWAGGPDEQFF.

DNA for the CDR3: TGTGCCAGCAGCCAAGATCTAAGCCAGGGCTACAATGAGCAGTTCTTC. Translated: CASSQDLSQGYNEQFF. This rearrangement joins TRBV3-1 (or the pseudogene TRBV3-2) to TRBJ2-1; TRBD1 is a possible D gene (5 bases). Germline CDR1 and CDR2: LGHDT and YNNKEL (reference sequence). V gave up 0 bases and J gave up 3 bases, with 12 bases separating them. The length of the CDR3 is 16 residues.

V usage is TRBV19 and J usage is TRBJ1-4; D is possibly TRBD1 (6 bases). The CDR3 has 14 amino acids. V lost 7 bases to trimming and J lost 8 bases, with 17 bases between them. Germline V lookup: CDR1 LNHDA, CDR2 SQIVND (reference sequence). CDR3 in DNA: TGTGCCAGTAACCCCGGGACATTAGGGGAAAAACTGTTTTTT. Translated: CASNPGTLGEKLFF.

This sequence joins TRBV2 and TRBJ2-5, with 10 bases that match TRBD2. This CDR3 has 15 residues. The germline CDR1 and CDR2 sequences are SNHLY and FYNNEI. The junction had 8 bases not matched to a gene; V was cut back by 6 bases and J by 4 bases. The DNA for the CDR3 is TGTGCCAGCAGACCTAGCGGGGGCCTCCCAGAGACCCAGTACTTC. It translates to CASRPSGGLPETQYF.

The CDR3: CASSPTGALLGTQYF. DNA for the CDR3: TGTGCCAGCAGCCCGACAGGGGCGCTTCTAGGGACCCAGTACTTC. The chain joins TRBV7-9 to TRBJ2-5; TRBD1 matches 8 bases. V shed 5 bases and J 7 bases; nucleotides not matched to a gene: 12. The CDR3 has 15 residues. Germline V lookup: CDR1 SEHNR, CDR2 FQNEAQ (reference sequence).

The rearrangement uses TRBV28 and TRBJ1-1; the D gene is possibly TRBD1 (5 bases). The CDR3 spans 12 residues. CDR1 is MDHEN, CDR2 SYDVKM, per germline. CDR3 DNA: TGTGCTGGGGCAGGTTTGAACACTGAAGCTTTCTTT. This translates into CAGAGLNTEAFF. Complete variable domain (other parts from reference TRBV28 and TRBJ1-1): DVKVTQSSRYLVKRTGEKVFLECVQDMDHENMFWYRQDPGLGLRLIYFSYDVKMKEKGDIPEGYSVSREKKERFSLILESASTNQTSMYLCAGAGLNTEAFFGQGTRLTVV.

CDR3 in DNA: TGTGCCAGCAGTTTACGGGGGGCGCCTGGCTACACCTTC. It translates to CASSLRGAPGYTF. The chain recombines TRBV28 with TRBJ1-2; TRBD1 is a possible D gene (6 bases). Trimming removed 2 bases from V and 7 bases from J, with 11 bases in between. Per germline, CDR1 MDHEN and CDR2 SYDVKM. The CDR3 length is 13 residues.

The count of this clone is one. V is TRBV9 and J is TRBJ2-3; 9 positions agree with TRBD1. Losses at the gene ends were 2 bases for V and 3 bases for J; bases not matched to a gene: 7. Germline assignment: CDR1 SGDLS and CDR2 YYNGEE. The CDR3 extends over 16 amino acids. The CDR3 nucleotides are TGTGCCAGCAGCGTCGGGACAGGGATGAGGACAGATACGCAGTATTTT. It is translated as CASSVGTGMRTDTQYF.

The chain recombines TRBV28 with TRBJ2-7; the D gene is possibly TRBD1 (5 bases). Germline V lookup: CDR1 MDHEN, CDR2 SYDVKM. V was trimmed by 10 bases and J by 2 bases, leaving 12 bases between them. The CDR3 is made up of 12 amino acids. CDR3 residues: CATRTSTYEQYF. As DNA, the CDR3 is TGTGCCACCCGGACAAGTACCTACGAGCAGTACTTC.

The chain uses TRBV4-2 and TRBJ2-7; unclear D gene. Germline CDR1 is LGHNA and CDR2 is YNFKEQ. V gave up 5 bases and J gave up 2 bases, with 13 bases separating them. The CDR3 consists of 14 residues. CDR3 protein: CASSDTVRPYEQYF. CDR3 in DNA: TGTGCCAGCAGCGATACAGTACGACCCTACGAGCAGTACTTC.

CDR3 DNA: TGTGCCACTTTTGGGGGGGATACGCAGTATTTT. Translating it yields CATFGGDTQYF. V and J are TRBV28 and TRBJ2-3; D perhaps matches TRBD2 (6 bases). This CDR3 has 11 amino acids. V was trimmed by 10 bases and J by 6 bases, leaving 11 bases between them. Germline V gene lookup returns CDR1 MDHEN and CDR2 SYDVKM.

The CDR3 nucleotides read TGTGCCAGCAGCCTTACAGGGGTGGATCAGCCCCAGCATTTT. This encodes CASSLTGVDQPQHF. V usage is TRBV7-8 and J usage is TRBJ1-5; the match to TRBD1 covers 7 bases. The CDR3 sequence is 14 residues long. In germline, CDR1 is SGHVS, CDR2 FQNEAQ. V lost 5 bases and J lost 5; bases outside the gene matches: 6.

CDR3 sequence: CASSLAAGGSYNEQFF. The CDR3 nucleotides are TGCGCCAGCAGCTTGGCAGCGGGGGGCTCCTACAATGAGCAGTTCTTC. The chain is built from TRBV5-1 and TRBJ2-1; 9 bases agree with TRBD2. Germline CDR1 reads SGHRS; CDR2 reads YFSETQ. CDR3 length: 16 residues. V shed 0 bases and J 0 bases; nucleotides not matched to a gene: 1. Based on the CDR3 plus reference TRBV5-1 and TRBJ2-1, the full variable domain is KAGVTQTPRYLIKTRGQQVTLSCSPISGHRSVSWYQQTPGQGLQFLFEYFSETQRNKGNFPGRFSGRQFSNSRSEMNVSTLELGDSALYLCASSLAAGGSYNEQFFGPGTRLTVL.

The CDR3 DNA follows: TGCGCCAGCAGGCGCCGGGACTCGGGACCAAATGAGCAGTTCTTC. Translated, it gives CASRRRDSGPNEQFF. The V call is TRBV5-1, the J call TRBJ2-1; D might be TRBD2 (6 bases). Deletions cut 5 bases from V and 7 bases from J, with 19 bases between. Per the germline V gene, CDR1 is SGHRS and CDR2 is YFSETQ. This CDR3 is built from 15 residues.

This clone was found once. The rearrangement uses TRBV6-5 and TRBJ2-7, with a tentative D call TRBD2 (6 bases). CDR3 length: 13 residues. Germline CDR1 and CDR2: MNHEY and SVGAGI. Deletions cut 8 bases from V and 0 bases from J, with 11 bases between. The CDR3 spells CASPGLTSYEQYF. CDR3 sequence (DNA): TGTGCCAGCCCGGGACTTACCTCCTACGAGCAGTACTTC.

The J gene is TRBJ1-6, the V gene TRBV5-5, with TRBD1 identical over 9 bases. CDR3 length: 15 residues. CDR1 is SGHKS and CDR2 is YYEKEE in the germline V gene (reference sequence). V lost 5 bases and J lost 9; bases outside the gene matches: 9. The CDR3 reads CASSTARQGGSPLHF. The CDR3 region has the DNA TGTGCCAGCAGTACGGCCCGACAGGGGGGTTCACCCCTCCACTTT.

The CDR3 nucleotides read TGTGCCAGCAGCTCGGGAGGGAGGCTCTACGAGCAGTACTTC. Translating it yields CASSSGGRLYEQYF. The rearrangement joins TRBV28 to TRBJ2-7; TRBD2 matches 8 bases. V lost 6 bases to trimming and J lost 3 bases; unmatched junction nucleotides: 7. Germline lookup yields CDR1 MDHEN and CDR2 SYDVKM. The CDR3 covers 14 residues.